This is a list of T cell receptor beta chains from one sample in a study of Tregs in tolerant kidney transplant recipients. Sequencing used immunoSEQ multiplex PCR; TCRdb keeps in-frame clones, though not all of them. Of about 64,000 clones in the sample, over 75% were seen once. Source: CD4+ T cells from blood (PBMCs), taken 6 months after the transplant. These receptors were taken from a human patient who received a combined kidney and bone marrow transplant. Certain T cells may be donor cells from the graft. CDR3s include the opening cysteine and the closing phenylalanine or tryptophan. A D gene is named only where the DNA matches it firmly. Only part of the rows carry a size: once, few, many, or a class if the clone is expanded.

TRBV19	-	TRBJ2-2	once	CASKIAEDTGELFF	TGTGCCAGTAAGATAGCGGAGGACACCGGGGAGCTGTTTTTT
TRBV5-6	TRBD2	TRBJ2-2	few	CASSPVAGLNTGELFF	TGTGCCAGCAGCCCAGTAGCGGGACTGAACACCGGGGAGCTGTTTTTT
TRBV2	-	TRBJ1-6	-	CASSEVDNSPLHF	TGTGCCAGCAGTGAAGTAGATAATTCCCCCCTCCACTTT
TRBV7-6	-	TRBJ2-7	-	CASSPGGYGAGAYEQYF	TGTGCCAGCAGCCCCGGCGGTTATGGGGCAGGGGCCTACGAGCAGTACTTC
TRBV10-3	-	TRBJ1-3	-	CAISVEPGHLGNTIYF	TGTGCCATCAGTGTCGAGCCAGGTCACCTTGGAAACACCATATATTTT
TRBV28	-	TRBJ2-3	-	CASSLTGLETDTQYF	TGTGCCAGCAGTTTAACAGGGCTTGAGACAGATACGCAGTATTTT
TRBV7-8	TRBD2	TRBJ2-7	-	CASSLSGSVYEQYF	TGTGCCAGCAGCTTAAGCGGGAGTGTCTACGAGCAGTACTTC
TRBV15	TRBD1	TRBJ1-4	-	CATSRGTGGGPREKLFF	TGTGCCACCAGCAGAGGGACAGGAGGAGGTCCGCGCGAAAAACTGTTTTTT
TRBV2	-	TRBJ1-5	-	CASSGLEGNQPQHF	TGTGCCAGCAGTGGTTTAGAGGGCAATCAGCCCCAGCATTTT
TRBV5-4	TRBD1	TRBJ1-2	-	CASSLVGTGGPLGGYTF	TGTGCCAGCAGCTTGGTCGGGACAGGGGGTCCCCTTGGTGGCTACACCTTC
TRBV11-1	-	TRBJ2-1	-	CASSPTSYEQFF	TGTGCCAGCAGCCCCACTAGCTATGAGCAGTTCTTC
TRBV5-4	TRBD1	TRBJ1-6	-	CASSSTGDNSPLHF	TGTGCCAGCAGCTCCACAGGGGATAATTCACCCCTCCACTTT
TRBV5-1	TRBD1	TRBJ2-7	once	CASSLADRGVREQYF	TGCGCCAGCAGCTTGGCGGACAGGGGAGTTCGCGAGCAGTACTTC
TRBV7-9	TRBD2	TRBJ2-1	-	CASRGTSGSHEQFF	TGTGCCAGCAGAGGGACTAGCGGGAGCCATGAGCAGTTCTTC
TRBV9	-	TRBJ2-2	-	CASSPFWAENTGELFF	TGTGCCAGCAGCCCCTTCTGGGCCGAGAACACCGGGGAGCTGTTTTTT
TRBV19	TRBD2	TRBJ2-5	-	CASSIIKLAGVVGETQYF	TGTGCCAGTAGTATTATCAAACTAGCGGGAGTCGTAGGAGAGACCCAGTACTTC
TRBV4-1	TRBD2	TRBJ2-1	-	CASSSPGRERYNEQFF	TGCGCCAGCAGCTCCCCCGGGCGGGAGAGATACAATGAGCAGTTCTTC
TRBV19	TRBD1	TRBJ1-6	once	CATSGGTDSPLHF	TGTGCCACCTCAGGGGGGACGGATTCACCCCTCCACTTT
TRBV9	-	TRBJ1-1	once	CASSARGGPSNTEAFF	TGTGCCAGCAGCGCCCGGGGGGGACCCTCGAACACTGAAGCTTTCTTT
TRBV5-1	-	TRBJ2-3	-	CASSPPGLLLDTQYF	TGCGCCAGCAGCCCCCCAGGACTACTCCTAGATACGCAGTATTTT
TRBV7-2	TRBD2	TRBJ2-3	-	CASSSLAGSTDTQYF	TGTGCCAGCAGCTCTCTAGCGGGTAGCACAGATACGCAGTATTTT
TRBV9	TRBD1	TRBJ1-3	-	CASSNRDRYSGNTIYF	TGTGCCAGCAGTAACAGGGACAGGTACTCTGGAAACACCATATATTTT
TRBV5-4	-	TRBJ2-3	-	CASTPYRVFTDTQYF	TGTGCCAGCACCCCTTACAGGGTGTTCACAGATACGCAGTATTTT
TRBV10-3	TRBD1	TRBJ1-3	-	CAITPGGAGNTIYF	TGTGCCATCACCCCAGGGGGCGCTGGAAACACCATATATTTT
TRBV7-8	TRBD2	TRBJ2-2	-	CASSPSGGAGTGELFF	TGTGCCAGCAGCCCGTCGGGGGGGGCCGGCACCGGGGAGCTGTTTTTT
TRBV4-3	-	TRBJ1-6	-	CASSQLQNSPLHF	TGCGCCAGCAGCCAGTTACAGAATTCCCCCCTCCACTTT
TRBV5-4	-	TRBJ2-1	-	CASRTGLANNEQFF	TGTGCCAGCAGGACGGGACTGGCCAATAATGAGCAGTTCTTC
TRBV6-5	-	TRBJ1-2	-	CASSFDRYNYGYTF	TGTGCCAGCAGTTTCGACAGATATAACTATGGCTACACCTTC
TRBV4-1	TRBD1	TRBJ1-4	-	CASSQERVGGWEKLFF	TGCGCCAGCAGCCAAGAAAGGGTAGGGGGCTGGGAAAAACTGTTTTTT
TRBV6-4	-	TRBJ1-2	-	CASSDGSGYTF	TGTGCCAGCAGTGACGGGAGTGGCTACACCTTC
TRBV5-6	TRBD2	TRBJ2-3	-	CASSFGAGVGDTQYF	TGTGCCAGCAGCTTCGGAGCGGGGGTGGGAGATACGCAGTATTTT
TRBV12-2	-	TRBJ2-7	once	CASRPNAYRDREPYEQYF	TGTGCAAGTCGTCCGAACGCCTACCGGGACAGGGAGCCTTACGAGCAGTACTTC
TRBV11-3	TRBD1	TRBJ2-7	-	CASSLLRDRHYEQYF	TGTGCCAGCAGCTTACTCCGGGACAGACACTACGAGCAGTACTTC
TRBV18	TRBD2	TRBJ2-3	-	CASSRSGGGPSDTQYF	TGTGCCAGCTCACGTAGTGGGGGAGGGCCATCAGATACGCAGTATTTT
TRBV6-1	-	TRBJ2-5	-	CASTWGRVQETQYF	TGTGCCAGCACCTGGGGCAGGGTTCAAGAGACCCAGTACTTC
TRBV5-1	TRBD1	TRBJ1-1	-	CASSLTGQGDTEAFF	TGCGCCAGCAGCTTGACCGGACAGGGAGACACTGAAGCTTTCTTT
TRBV7-2	-	TRBJ1-2	-	CASNPNLGQHYGYTF	TGTGCCAGCAACCCAAACTTAGGACAGCACTATGGCTACACCTTC
TRBV7-9	-	TRBJ2-2	-	CASSLVGPDTGELFF	TGTGCCAGCAGCTTAGTTGGGCCGGACACCGGGGAGCTGTTTTTT
TRBV11-2	TRBD2	TRBJ2-7	-	CASSFPRGGPKQYF	TGTGCCAGCAGCTTTCCCCGGGGGGGCCCCAAGCAGTACTTC
TRBV11-3	TRBD1	TRBJ2-2	-	CASSQGQATGELFF	TGTGCCAGCAGCCAGGGACAGGCTACCGGGGAGCTGTTTTTT
TRBV19	TRBD1	TRBJ2-7	-	CASSARTGPYEQYF	TGTGCCAGTAGTGCGCGGACAGGGCCCTACGAGCAGTACTTC
TRBV7-6	TRBD2	TRBJ2-3	-	CASSLGGSQGADTQYF	TGTGCCAGCAGCTTAGGCGGGAGTCAAGGGGCAGATACGCAGTATTTT
TRBV10-3	-	TRBJ1-1	-	CAIRAAGTEAFF	TGTGCCATCAGAGCGGCGGGAACTGAAGCTTTCTTT
TRBV5-6	TRBD1	TRBJ2-2	-	CASSLGGQGGSTGELFF	TGTGCCAGCAGCTTGGGGGGACAGGGAGGAAGCACCGGGGAGCTGTTTTTT
TRBV7-6	-	TRBJ2-3	-	CASSLAGGTDTQYF	TGTGCCAGCAGCTTAGCGGGAGGAACAGATACGCAGTATTTT
TRBV9	TRBD2	TRBJ2-2	-	CASSVELAGGTGELFF	TGTGCCAGCAGCGTAGAGCTAGCGGGGGGGACCGGGGAGCTGTTTTTT
TRBV7-2	-	TRBJ2-5	-	CASSLASGETQYF	TGTGCCAGCAGCTTAGCCTCAGGGGAGACCCAGTACTTC
TRBV11-2	-	TRBJ2-1	-	CASSFSRYNEQFF	TGTGCCAGCAGCTTTTCCAGATACAATGAGCAGTTCTTC
TRBV5-4	TRBD1	TRBJ2-5	-	CASSQGAGQETQYF	TGTGCCAGCAGCCAGGGGGCAGGACAAGAGACCCAGTACTTC
TRBV10-3	TRBD2	TRBJ2-3	-	CAISETGGSGDTQYF	TGTGCCATCAGTGAAACCGGGGGGAGCGGAGATACGCAGTATTTT
TRBV5-1	-	TRBJ2-1	-	CASSGGQTSYNEQFF	TGCGCCAGCAGCGGCGGACAGACCTCCTACAATGAGCAGTTCTTC
TRBV6-1	TRBD2	TRBJ2-2	-	CASSLADNTGELFF	TGTGCCAGCAGCCTAGCGGACAACACCGGGGAGCTGTTTTTT
TRBV7-9	-	TRBJ1-1	once	CASSLGAGGTEAFF	TGTGCCAGCAGCTTAGGAGCGGGGGGCACTGAAGCTTTCTTT
TRBV7-9	-	TRBJ1-2	-	CASSLAQANYGYTF	TGTGCCAGCAGCTTAGCACAGGCGAACTATGGCTACACCTTC